Below are 18 T cell receptor beta chains sequenced from a single sample in a study of T cell responses to AZD1222 COVID-19 vaccine. Sequenced by immunoSEQ multiplex PCR; TCRdb stores in-frame clones only, minus some. The sample holds fewer than 200,000 clones, just over 85% seen once. The source was peripheral blood, collected 28 days after the second AZD1222 dose. These receptors all come from an adult who received the AZD1222 COVID-19 vaccine.

This rearrangement joins TRBV21-1 to TRBJ2-7; the table assigns TRBD1, which was not confirmed against the DNA. TRBV21-1 constitutes a pseudogene. The CDR3 sequence is 9 residues long. The CDR3 here is CARSDRQYF. Written as DNA, the CDR3 is TGTGCCAGATCGGACAGGCAGTACTTC.

This CDR3 is CASSSTTGRNGYTF. The CDR3 DNA follows: TGCGCCAGCAGCTCGACAACGGGACGGAATGGCTACACCTTC. This chain connects TRBV5-1 to TRBJ1-2; TRBD1 is a possible D gene (5 bases). The CDR3 contains 14 residues. Germline CDR1 is SGHRS and CDR2 is YFSETQ. The germline V and J ends were trimmed by 3 bases and 6 bases, with 15 bases remaining between them.

V is TRBV19 and J is TRBJ2-7; D possibly corresponds to TRBD1 (5 bases). The CDR3 extends over 13 amino acids. Germline CDR1 is LNHDA and CDR2 is SQIVND (reference sequence). V lost 0 bases, J lost 6 bases, and 9 bases lay in between. The CDR3 DNA reads TGTGCCAGTAGTATAGATCAGGGAAGCGAGCAGTACTTC. It specifies CASSIDQGSEQYF.

This clone was recorded once. V usage is TRBV30 and J usage is TRBJ1-2; 9 bases fit TRBD1. V lost 2 bases, J lost 4 bases, and 2 bases stayed unmatched. The germline V gene has CDR1 GTSNPN and CDR2 SVGIG (reference sequence). The CDR3 length is 13 residues. The CDR3 DNA sequence: TGTGCCTGGAGTTCGACAGGGGGCTATGGCTACACCTTC. Translated, it gives CAWSSTGGYGYTF.

As to this clone: One end of the junction fails to match germline, which may point to a read error. The V and J genes are TRBV7-3 and TRBJ2-5; 10 bases are shared with TRBD2. The germline V gene has CDR1 SGHTA and CDR2 FQGTGA. The CDR3 covers 16 residues. CDR3: CASSRQASGGREAQYF. For the CDR3, the DNA is TGTGCCAGCAGCCGACAGGCTAGCGGGGGAAGAGAGGCCCAGTACTTC.

The chain joins TRBV5-1 to TRBJ1-1; D is perhaps TRBD1 (5 bases). Germline assignment: CDR1 SGHRS and CDR2 YFSETQ. This CDR3 is 15 amino acids long. V was clipped by 0 bases and J by 5 bases, with 14 bases between them. CDR3 in DNA: TGCGCCAGCAGCTTGGTGCAGGGTAGCCGAACTGAAGCTTTCTTT. The encoded protein is CASSLVQGSRTEAFF.

The rearrangement uses TRBV6-2 or TRBV6-3 and TRBJ1-5; TRBD1 matches 9 bases. V lost 4 bases and J lost 5; bases outside the gene matches: 9. Germline CDR1 is MNHEY and CDR2 is SVGEGT. The CDR3 totals 16 residues. CDR3: CASSFLPGQGYQPQHF. CDR3 DNA sequence: TGTGCCAGCAGTTTTCTACCGGGACAGGGTTATCAGCCCCAGCATTTT.

V usage is TRBV19 and J usage is TRBJ2-1; 7 bases line up with TRBD2. CDR3 length: 11 amino acids. V lost 5 bases to trimming and J lost 13 bases; unmatched junction nucleotides: 5. Germline V lookup: CDR1 LNHDA, CDR2 SQIVND (reference sequence). The DNA for the CDR3 is TGTGCCAGTAGTCGGGGGACTACTCAGTTCTTC. Amino acids: CASSRGTTQFF.

The rearrangement links TRBV25-1 to TRBJ2-2, with D perhaps assigned TRBD1 or TRBD2 (5 bases each). Germline V gene lookup returns CDR1 MGHDK and CDR2 SYGVNS. The CDR3 extends over 13 amino acids. The germline V and J ends were trimmed by 4 bases and 8 bases, with 11 bases remaining between them. DNA of the CDR3: TGTGCCAGCAGTGTCCCTGGGGGTGGGGAGCTGTTTTTT. This translates into CASSVPGGGELFF.

The chain is built from TRBV9 and TRBJ1-6; D is uncertain. Germline assignment: CDR1 SGDLS and CDR2 YYNGEE. The CDR3 is 15 residues long. V lost 0 bases to trimming and J lost 7 bases, with 11 bases between them. DNA of the CDR3: TGTGCCAGCAGCGTAGCAGGCGAAGGGAATTCACCCCTCCACTTT. It is translated as CASSVAGEGNSPLHF.

The chain combines TRBV5-1 with TRBJ1-1, with a possible D match to TRBD1 (5 bases). Trimming left V 4 bases short and J 3 bases short, with 10 bases between. The CDR3 is 13 residues long. The germline V gene has CDR1 SGHRS and CDR2 YFSETQ. The CDR3 coding sequence is TGCGCCAGCAGCCGGGTAGGGGACACTGAAGCTTTCTTT. The encoded protein is CASSRVGDTEAFF.

This chain joins TRBV6-5 and TRBJ2-1; the D gene is possibly TRBD1 (5 bases). This CDR3 region has 14 residues. V was cut by 6 bases and J by 7 bases, with 16 bases left in between. The V gene's germline CDR1 is MNHEY and CDR2 SVGAGI. The CDR3 DNA sequence: TGTGCCAGCAGCACGGACACGGTGGGTAATGAGCAGTTCTTC. This translates into CASSTDTVGNEQFF.

This chain connects TRBV12-3 or TRBV12-4 to TRBJ1-1; no reliable D call. V dropped 6 bases and J dropped 8 bases, with 16 bases sitting between them. The CDR3 is made up of 13 amino acids. CDR3 sequence (DNA): TGTGCCAGCAGCCCCAATTCACCCAAAGAAGCTTTCTTT. It yields the protein CASSPNSPKEAFF.

The chain joins TRBV19 to TRBJ1-1; D is perhaps TRBD1 (5 bases). Per the germline V gene, CDR1 is LNHDA and CDR2 is SQIVND (reference sequence). The CDR3 sequence is 15 residues long. Trimming left V 3 bases short and J 0 bases short, with 11 bases between. This chain's CDR3 is CASSMGENMNTEAFF. In nucleotides, the CDR3 is TGTGCCAGTAGTATGGGGGAAAACATGAACACTGAAGCTTTCTTT.

This clone has only one observation. The rearrangement joins TRBV3-1 (or the pseudogene TRBV3-2) to TRBJ1-4; D remains ambiguous. Germline V CDR1 and CDR2: LGHDT, YNNKEL (reference sequence). The CDR3 is 14 residues long. The V gene lost 1 base and the J gene lost 4 bases, with 7 bases spanning the gap. The CDR3 DNA sequence: TGTGCCAGCAGCCAAGGACTAAATAATGAAAAACTGTTTTTT. Its translation is CASSQGLNNEKLFF.

The chain couples TRBV28 to TRBJ2-3; the match to TRBD2 covers 11 bases. The germline V gene has CDR1 MDHEN and CDR2 SYDVKM. With 6 bases clipped from V and 4 bases from J, the junction kept 0 bases outside the gene matches. The CDR3 spans 13 residues. CDR3 loop: CASRGLAADTQYF. CDR3 nucleotide sequence: TGTGCCAGCAGGGGACTAGCGGCAGATACGCAGTATTTT.

This chain connects TRBV9 to TRBJ2-7; 8 bases agree with TRBD2. This CDR3 is built from 16 residues. The V and J ends lost 6 bases and 0 bases, in that order; junction bases with no gene match: 11. Germline loops: CDR1 SGDLS, CDR2 YYNGEE. CDR3 sequence reads: CASTKGVAGSSYEQYF. The CDR3 DNA reads as TGTGCCAGCACCAAAGGGGTAGCGGGGAGCTCCTACGAGCAGTACTTC. Complete variable domain (other parts from reference TRBV9 and TRBJ2-7): DSGVTQTPKHLITATGQRVTLRCSPRSGDLSVYWYQQSLDQGLQFLIQYYNGEERAKGNILERFSAQQFPDLHSELNLSSLELGDSALYFCASTKGVAGSSYEQYFGPGTRLTVT.

J is TRBJ2-5 and V is TRBV20-1, with D unclear. Trimming left V 3 bases short and J 0 bases short, with 11 bases between. The CDR3 totals 14 residues. The V gene's germline CDR1 is DFQATT and CDR2 SNEGSKA (reference sequence). For the CDR3, the DNA is TGCAGTGCTAGTTGGGTGGCAGACCAAGAGACCCAGTACTTC. It yields the protein CSASWVADQETQYF.